Listed here are 10 T cell receptor beta chains from one sample, sequenced in a study of T cell repertoires in cytomegalovirus infection. Their antigens remain unidentified. MiXCR was run by TCRdb on the reads, yielding one entry per CDR3 protein. The sample holds around 900,000 distinct CDR3 sequences, roughly 30% seen once. The starting material was cultured CD8+ T cells from PBMCs, obtained from culture after CMV antigen stimulation. The receptor set was obtained from a human donor in good health (CMV status not recorded). Some clones in this sample may be carry-over from other donors' samples.

The genes are TRBV7-8 and TRBJ2-2; no definite D call. The CDR3 spans 12 residues. The germline gives CDR1 SGHVS, CDR2 FQNEAQ. The germline V and J ends were trimmed by 3 bases and 7 bases, with 6 bases remaining between them. CDR3 residues: CASSFRVGELFF. CDR3 nucleotide sequence: TGTGCCAGCAGCTTTAGGGTCGGGGAGCTGTTTTTT. The complete variable domain, with remaining parts taken from reference TRBV7-8 and TRBJ2-2, reads GAGVSQSPRYKVAKRGQDVALRCDPISGHVSLFWYQQALGQGPEFLTYFQNEAQLDKSGLPSDRFFAERPEGSVSTLKIQRTQQEDSAVYLCASSFRVGELFFGEGSRLTVL.

This clonotype appeared many times. The J gene is TRBJ1-5, the V gene TRBV4-2; D call uncertain. CDR3 length equals 12 residues. CDR1 is LGHNA, CDR2 YNFKEQ, per germline. Trimming cost V 3 bases and J 5 bases, with 5 bases left between them. CDR3 nucleotides: TGTGCCAGCAGCCAGGGCCATCAGCCCCAGCATTTT. This translates into CASSQGHQPQHF.

The rearrangement joins TRBV5-1 to TRBJ1-1; the match to TRBD1 covers 7 bases. After removal of 3 bases from V and 11 bases from J, the junction contained 13 bases not matched to a gene. The CDR3 contains 14 residues. Germline V gene data show CDR1 as SGHRS and CDR2 as YFSETQ. CDR3 sequence reads: CASSYEIQTGSAFF. DNA of the CDR3: TGCGCCAGCAGCTACGAGATACAGACAGGGTCGGCTTTCTTT.

The J gene is TRBJ1-3, the V gene TRBV29-1; D is ambiguous. Germline CDR1 SQVTM, CDR2 ANQGSEA. V was shortened by 4 bases and J by 6 bases, with 4 bases between the two germline ends. There are 10 residues in the CDR3. The CDR3 sequence is CSVAENTIYF. CDR3 nucleotide sequence: TGCAGCGTTGCCGAAAACACCATATATTTT.

The chain has TRBV5-1 and TRBJ2-5; the D gene could be TRBD1 or TRBD2 (5 bases each). The germline V gene has CDR1 SGHRS and CDR2 YFSETQ. Trimming removed 2 bases at V and 1 base at J, with 12 bases between. This CDR3 contains 15 residues. CDR3 nucleotide sequence: TGCGCCAGCAGCTTCACCCCGGGACCCCAAGAGACCCAGTACTTC. This translates into CASSFTPGPQETQYF.

For the CDR3, the DNA is TGTGCCAGCAGCTTTGGACTAGCGGGGGGGCCGGCGAGGGGAGAGACCCAGTACTTC. Translation: CASSFGLAGGPARGETQYF. The chain combines TRBV7-3 with TRBJ2-5; 15 bases line up with TRBD2. In germline, CDR1 is SGHTA, CDR2 FQGTGA. The V segment lost 3 bases and the J segment 4 bases; nucleotides outside the gene matches: 12. CDR3 length: 19 amino acids.

The chain recombines TRBV4-1 with TRBJ2-3; D is uncertain. V was trimmed by 3 bases and J by 4 bases, leaving 8 bases between them. The CDR3 length is 13 residues. Germline CDR1 MGHRA, CDR2 YSYEKL. In DNA, the CDR3 is TGCGCCAGCAGCCATGGACGGGCAGATACGCAGTATTTT. It codes for CASSHGRADTQYF.

This rearrangement joins TRBV7-9 to TRBJ1-3; 8 bases map to TRBD1. With 2 bases clipped from V and 3 bases from J, the junction kept 3 bases outside the gene matches. Germline V CDR1 and CDR2: SEHNR, FQNEAQ (reference sequence). The CDR3 is 15 residues long. CDR3 residues: CASSLKDRVGNTIYF. CDR3 bases: TGTGCCAGCAGCTTAAAGGACAGGGTTGGAAACACCATATATTTT.

The chain couples TRBV2 to TRBJ1-2; 9 nucleotides agree with TRBD1. Losses at the gene ends were 11 bases for V and 6 bases for J; bases not matched to a gene: 13. The CDR3 length is 14 residues. Looked up from germline, CDR1 is SNHLY and CDR2 is FYNNEI. Written as DNA, the CDR3 is TGTGCCGGATCATCGCGAGACAGGGGGAATGGCTACACCTTC. Amino acids: CAGSSRDRGNGYTF.

The J gene is TRBJ2-5, the V gene TRBV5-6; 10 nucleotides agree with TRBD1. The CDR3 has 16 amino acids. V lost 4 bases to trimming and J lost 4 bases; unmatched junction nucleotides: 10. Germline loops: CDR1 SGHDT, CDR2 YYEEEE. This chain's CDR3 is CASSGTGEASLETQYF. The CDR3 bases are TGTGCCAGCAGCGGGACAGGGGAGGCCTCATTAGAGACCCAGTACTTC.